This TCR beta chain was found in a study of T cell responses to AZD1222 COVID-19 vaccine. Study-wide findings and caveats: Seropositive status at baseline applied to only six AZD1222 recipients. Donors in the cohort were predominantly white British and more often female, and clonal diversity was possibly underestimated. Close to half of all spike-specific TCRs reportedly target regions of the variants that are unmutated. When two AZD1222 doses had been given, Spike-specific TCR breadth and depth rose.

Generated by immunoSEQ multiplex PCR, the TCRdb table keeps only in-frame clones and is missing some. The repertoire consists of some 83,000 clones, with around 91% occurring once and the leading ten covering 5% to 6%. Notes on this clone: No antigen is known for it.

Germline V gene sequence: CDR1 MNHEY, CDR2 SMNVEV (reference sequence). The CDR3 is made up of 13 amino acids. V lost 4 bases to trimming and J lost 10 bases, with 14 bases between them. This chain uses TRBV27 with TRBJ2-1; D remains ambiguous. The starting material was peripheral blood, obtained 28 days after the second AZD1222 dose. The sequence derives from an adult who received the AZD1222 COVID-19 vaccine. CDR3 amino acids: CASSYGRGVEQFF. For the CDR3, the DNA is TGTGCCAGCAGTTACGGACGAGGTGTCGAGCAGTTCTTC.